This TCR beta chain was obtained from a study of beta chain features in type 1 diabetes. Sorting of CD4+ naive, central memory, regulatory and stem cell-like memory cells was performed via CD45RO/CCR7/CD25/CD127/CD95/CD27. All of the sorted populations showed purity greater than 98%. CDR3 length equals 12 residues. The V end was cut by 5 bases, the J end by 4 bases, with 6 bases between. Germline CDR1 is MNHEY and CDR2 is SVGAGI. Every isolated RNA sample was fully reverse transcribed, so sequencing captured expressed TCRB transcripts. Stem cell-like memory T cell samples yielded some 1 million reads on average. Using immunoSEQ multiplex PCR, the repertoire was profiled, and TCRdb retains in-frame clones only, with some absent. The sample has approximately 84,000 clones, 25% to 35% seen once.

The sequence came from a woman aged 18-29 years in good health. The sequencing sample was made of stem cell memory CD4+ T cells from blood. The chain joins TRBV6-5 to TRBJ2-1; tentative D call: TRBD2 (6 bases). CDR3 region: CASSSGYNEQFF. CDR3 nucleotides: TGTGCCAGCAGTAGCGGGTACAATGAGCAGTTCTTC.